This T cell receptor beta chain was sequenced during a study of PD-1 blockade in classical Hodgkin lymphoma. The V gene lost 6 bases and the J gene lost 10 bases, with 13 bases spanning the gap. The germline V gene encodes CDR1 SGHTA and CDR2 FQGNSA. This CDR3 contains 13 residues. Relapse was seen in all patients after autologous stem cell transplantation, and brentuximab vedotin exposure was variable. Libraries were prepared by immunoSEQ multiplex PCR; TCRdb keeps only in-frame clonotypes and omits some of them. The sample consists of about 63,000 clones, around 89% of them appearing once. The V and J genes are TRBV7-2 and TRBJ1-6; D is unclear. Sequencing was performed on peripheral blood mononuclear cells (PBMCs), taken before the second cycle of nivolumab. This clonotype originated in a human donor with classical Hodgkin lymphoma. The CDR3 DNA reads as TGTGCCAGCAGGCCCCGGGAAGTCTCACCCCTCCACTTT. This encodes CASRPREVSPLHF.